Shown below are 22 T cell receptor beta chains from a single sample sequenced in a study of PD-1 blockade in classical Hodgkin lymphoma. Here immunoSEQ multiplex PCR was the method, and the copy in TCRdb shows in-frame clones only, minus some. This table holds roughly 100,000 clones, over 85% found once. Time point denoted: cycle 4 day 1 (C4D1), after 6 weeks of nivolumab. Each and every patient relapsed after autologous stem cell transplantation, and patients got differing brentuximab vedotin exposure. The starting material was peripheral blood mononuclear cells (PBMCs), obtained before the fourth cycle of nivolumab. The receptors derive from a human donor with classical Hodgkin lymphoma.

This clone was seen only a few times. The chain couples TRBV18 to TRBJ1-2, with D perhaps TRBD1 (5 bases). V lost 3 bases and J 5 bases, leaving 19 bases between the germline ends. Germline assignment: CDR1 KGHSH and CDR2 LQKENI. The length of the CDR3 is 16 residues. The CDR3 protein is CASSPAPQQAPYGYTF. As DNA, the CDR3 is TGTGCCAGCTCACCCGCACCCCAACAGGCACCTTATGGCTACACCTTC. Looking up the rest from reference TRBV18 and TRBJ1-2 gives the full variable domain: NAGVMQNPRHLVRRRGQEARLRCSPMKGHSHVYWYRQLPEEGLKFMVYLQKENIIDESGMPKERFSAEFPKEGPSILRIQQVVRGDSAAYFCASSPAPQQAPYGYTFGSGTRLTVV.

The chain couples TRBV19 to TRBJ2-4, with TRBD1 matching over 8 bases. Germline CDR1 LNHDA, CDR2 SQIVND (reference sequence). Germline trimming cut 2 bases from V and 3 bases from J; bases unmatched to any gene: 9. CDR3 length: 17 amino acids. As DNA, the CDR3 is TGTGCCAGTAGTATACGCGGCCAGGGGGCAGTCAAAAACATTCAGTACTTC. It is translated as CASSIRGQGAVKNIQYF.

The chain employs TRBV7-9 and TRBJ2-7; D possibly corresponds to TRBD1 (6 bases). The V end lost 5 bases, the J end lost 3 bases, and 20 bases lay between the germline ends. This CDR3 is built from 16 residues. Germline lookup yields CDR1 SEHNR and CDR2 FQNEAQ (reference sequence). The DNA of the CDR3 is TGTGCCAGCAGCGACACAGGGTTGGCCAAAAACTACGAGCAGTACTTC. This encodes CASSDTGLAKNYEQYF.

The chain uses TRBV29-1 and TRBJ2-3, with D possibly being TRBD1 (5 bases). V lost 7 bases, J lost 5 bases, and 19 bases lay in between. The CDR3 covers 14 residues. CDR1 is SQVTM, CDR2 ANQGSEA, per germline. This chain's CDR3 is CSATQARERDTQYF. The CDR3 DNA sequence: TGCAGCGCTACACAGGCGAGAGAGAGAGATACGCAGTATTTT.

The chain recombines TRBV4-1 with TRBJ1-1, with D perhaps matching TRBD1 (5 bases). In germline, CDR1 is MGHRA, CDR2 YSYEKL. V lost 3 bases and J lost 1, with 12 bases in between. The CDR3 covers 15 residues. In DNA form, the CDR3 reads TGCGCCAGCAGCCAGGATCGGGGCCCGAACACTGAAGCTTTCTTT. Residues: CASSQDRGPNTEAFF.

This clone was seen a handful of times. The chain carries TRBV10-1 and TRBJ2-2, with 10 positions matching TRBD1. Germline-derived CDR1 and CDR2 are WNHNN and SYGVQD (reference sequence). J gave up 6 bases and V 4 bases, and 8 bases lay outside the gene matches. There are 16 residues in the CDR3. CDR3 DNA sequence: TGCGCCAGCAGTGGAGGTAGCGGGACAGGGGCCGGGGAGCTGTTTTTT. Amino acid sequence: CASSGGSGTGAGELFF.

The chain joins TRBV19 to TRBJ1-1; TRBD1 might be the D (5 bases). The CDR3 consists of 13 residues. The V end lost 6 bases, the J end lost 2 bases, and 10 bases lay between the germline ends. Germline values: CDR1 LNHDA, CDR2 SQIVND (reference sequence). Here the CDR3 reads CASRFTGNTEAFF. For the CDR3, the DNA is TGTGCCAGTAGATTTACAGGTAACACTGAAGCTTTCTTT.

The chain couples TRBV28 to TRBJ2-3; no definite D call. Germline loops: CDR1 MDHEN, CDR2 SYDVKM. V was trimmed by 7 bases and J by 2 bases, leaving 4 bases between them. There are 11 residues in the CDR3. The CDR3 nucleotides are TGTGCCAGCACCCACACAGATACGCAGTATTTT. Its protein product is CASTHTDTQYF. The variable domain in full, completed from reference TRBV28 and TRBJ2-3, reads DVKVTQSSRYLVKRTGEKVFLECVQDMDHENMFWYRQDPGLGLRLIYFSYDVKMKEKGDIPEGYSVSREKKERFSLILESASTNQTSMYLCASTHTDTQYFGPGTRLTVL.

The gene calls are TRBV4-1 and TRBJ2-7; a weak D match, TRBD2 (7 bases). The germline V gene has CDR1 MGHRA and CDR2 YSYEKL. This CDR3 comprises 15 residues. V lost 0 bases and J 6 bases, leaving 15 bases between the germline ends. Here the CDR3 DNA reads TGCGCCAGCAGCCAAGATGGAGGAGGGGGGGTCGAGCAGTACTTC. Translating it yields CASSQDGGGGVEQYF.

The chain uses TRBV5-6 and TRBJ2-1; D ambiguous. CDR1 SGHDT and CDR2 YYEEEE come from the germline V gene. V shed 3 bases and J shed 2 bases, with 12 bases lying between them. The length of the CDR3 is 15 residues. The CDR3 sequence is CASSSTEAPYNEQFF. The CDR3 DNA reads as TGTGCCAGCAGCTCCACAGAGGCCCCCTACAATGAGCAGTTCTTC. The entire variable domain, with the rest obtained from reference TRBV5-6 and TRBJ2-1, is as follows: DAGVTQSPTHLIKTRGQQVTLRCSPKSGHDTVSWYQQALGQGPQFIFQYYEEEERQRGNFPDRFSGHQFPNYSSELNVNALLLGDSALYLCASSSTEAPYNEQFFGPGTRLTVL.

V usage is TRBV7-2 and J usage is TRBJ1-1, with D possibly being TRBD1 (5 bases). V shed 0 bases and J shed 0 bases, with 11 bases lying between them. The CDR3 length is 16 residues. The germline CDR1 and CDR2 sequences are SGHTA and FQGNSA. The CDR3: CASSLAGPGVNTEAFF. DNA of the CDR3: TGTGCCAGCAGCTTAGCGGGGCCCGGAGTGAACACTGAAGCTTTCTTT.

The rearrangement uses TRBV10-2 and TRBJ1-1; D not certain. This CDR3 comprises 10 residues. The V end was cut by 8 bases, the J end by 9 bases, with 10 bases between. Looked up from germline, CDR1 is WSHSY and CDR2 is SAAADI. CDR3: CASVGNKAFF. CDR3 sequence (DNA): TGCGCCAGCGTTGGGAATAAAGCTTTCTTT.

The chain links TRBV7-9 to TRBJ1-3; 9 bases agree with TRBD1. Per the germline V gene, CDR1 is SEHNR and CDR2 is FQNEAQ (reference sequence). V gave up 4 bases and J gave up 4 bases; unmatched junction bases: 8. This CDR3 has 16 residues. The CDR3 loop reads CASSSQGTGRGNTIYF. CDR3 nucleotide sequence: TGTGCCAGCAGCTCACAGGGGACAGGGAGAGGAAACACCATATATTTT.

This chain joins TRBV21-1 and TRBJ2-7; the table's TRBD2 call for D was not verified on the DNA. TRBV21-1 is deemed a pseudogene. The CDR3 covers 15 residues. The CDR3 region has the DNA TGTGCCAGCAGCAAGTCAGCGGGAGGGTCCTACGAGCAGTACTTC. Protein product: CASSKSAGGSYEQYF.

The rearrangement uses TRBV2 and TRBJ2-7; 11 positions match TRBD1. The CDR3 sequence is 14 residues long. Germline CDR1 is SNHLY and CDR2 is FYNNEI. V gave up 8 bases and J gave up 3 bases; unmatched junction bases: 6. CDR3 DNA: TGTGCCAGCTCTTCCGGGACAGGGGGCTACGAGCAGTACTTC. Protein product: CASSSGTGGYEQYF.

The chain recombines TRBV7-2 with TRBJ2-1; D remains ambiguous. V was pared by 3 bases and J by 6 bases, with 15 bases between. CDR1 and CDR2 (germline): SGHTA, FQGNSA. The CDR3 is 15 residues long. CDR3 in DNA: TGTGCCAGCAGCTTCCAGGTCGGCTCAGCCAATGAGCAGTTCTTC. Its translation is CASSFQVGSANEQFF.

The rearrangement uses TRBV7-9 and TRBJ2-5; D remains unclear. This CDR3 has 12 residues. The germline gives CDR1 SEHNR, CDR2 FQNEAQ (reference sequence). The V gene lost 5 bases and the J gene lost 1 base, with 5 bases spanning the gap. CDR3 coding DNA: TGTGCCAGCAGCCAAATCCAAGAGACCCAGTACTTC. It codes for CASSQIQETQYF.

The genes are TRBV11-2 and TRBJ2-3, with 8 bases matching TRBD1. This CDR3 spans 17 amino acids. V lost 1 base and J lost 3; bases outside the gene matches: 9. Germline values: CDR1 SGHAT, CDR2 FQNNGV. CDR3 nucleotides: TGTGCCAGCAGCTTAGCCCGGACAGGGCGATTGACAGATACGCAGTATTTT. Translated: CASSLARTGRLTDTQYF.

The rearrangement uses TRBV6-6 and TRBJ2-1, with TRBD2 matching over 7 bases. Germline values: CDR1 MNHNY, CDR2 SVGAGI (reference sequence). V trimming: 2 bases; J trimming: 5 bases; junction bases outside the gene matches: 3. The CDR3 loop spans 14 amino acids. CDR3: CASSYVAGDNEQFF. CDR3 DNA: TGTGCCAGCAGTTACGTGGCGGGAGACAATGAGCAGTTCTTC.

CDR3 region: CASSIVGAGVAGELFF. CDR3 nucleotides: TGTGCCAGTAGTATAGTAGGGGCAGGGGTGGCCGGGGAGCTGTTTTTT. This chain uses TRBV19 with TRBJ2-2; TRBD1 might be the D (6 bases). The CDR3 has 16 residues. CDR1 and CDR2 (germline): LNHDA, SQIVND (reference sequence). Trimming removed 1 base at V and 6 bases at J, with 15 bases between.

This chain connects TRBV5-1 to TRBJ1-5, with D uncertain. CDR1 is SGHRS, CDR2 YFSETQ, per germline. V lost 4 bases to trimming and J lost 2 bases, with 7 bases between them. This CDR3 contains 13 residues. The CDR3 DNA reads TGCGCCAGCAGCCCGGAGGGCAATCAGCCCCAGCATTTT. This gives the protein CASSPEGNQPQHF.

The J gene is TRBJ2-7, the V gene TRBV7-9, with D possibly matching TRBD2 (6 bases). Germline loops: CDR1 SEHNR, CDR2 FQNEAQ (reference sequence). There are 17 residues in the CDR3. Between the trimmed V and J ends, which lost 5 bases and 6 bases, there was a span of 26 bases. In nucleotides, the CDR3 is TGTGCCAGCAGCCCACAAGGGATGGGGGGAATTCCCTCCGAGCAGTACTTC. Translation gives CASSPQGMGGIPSEQYF.